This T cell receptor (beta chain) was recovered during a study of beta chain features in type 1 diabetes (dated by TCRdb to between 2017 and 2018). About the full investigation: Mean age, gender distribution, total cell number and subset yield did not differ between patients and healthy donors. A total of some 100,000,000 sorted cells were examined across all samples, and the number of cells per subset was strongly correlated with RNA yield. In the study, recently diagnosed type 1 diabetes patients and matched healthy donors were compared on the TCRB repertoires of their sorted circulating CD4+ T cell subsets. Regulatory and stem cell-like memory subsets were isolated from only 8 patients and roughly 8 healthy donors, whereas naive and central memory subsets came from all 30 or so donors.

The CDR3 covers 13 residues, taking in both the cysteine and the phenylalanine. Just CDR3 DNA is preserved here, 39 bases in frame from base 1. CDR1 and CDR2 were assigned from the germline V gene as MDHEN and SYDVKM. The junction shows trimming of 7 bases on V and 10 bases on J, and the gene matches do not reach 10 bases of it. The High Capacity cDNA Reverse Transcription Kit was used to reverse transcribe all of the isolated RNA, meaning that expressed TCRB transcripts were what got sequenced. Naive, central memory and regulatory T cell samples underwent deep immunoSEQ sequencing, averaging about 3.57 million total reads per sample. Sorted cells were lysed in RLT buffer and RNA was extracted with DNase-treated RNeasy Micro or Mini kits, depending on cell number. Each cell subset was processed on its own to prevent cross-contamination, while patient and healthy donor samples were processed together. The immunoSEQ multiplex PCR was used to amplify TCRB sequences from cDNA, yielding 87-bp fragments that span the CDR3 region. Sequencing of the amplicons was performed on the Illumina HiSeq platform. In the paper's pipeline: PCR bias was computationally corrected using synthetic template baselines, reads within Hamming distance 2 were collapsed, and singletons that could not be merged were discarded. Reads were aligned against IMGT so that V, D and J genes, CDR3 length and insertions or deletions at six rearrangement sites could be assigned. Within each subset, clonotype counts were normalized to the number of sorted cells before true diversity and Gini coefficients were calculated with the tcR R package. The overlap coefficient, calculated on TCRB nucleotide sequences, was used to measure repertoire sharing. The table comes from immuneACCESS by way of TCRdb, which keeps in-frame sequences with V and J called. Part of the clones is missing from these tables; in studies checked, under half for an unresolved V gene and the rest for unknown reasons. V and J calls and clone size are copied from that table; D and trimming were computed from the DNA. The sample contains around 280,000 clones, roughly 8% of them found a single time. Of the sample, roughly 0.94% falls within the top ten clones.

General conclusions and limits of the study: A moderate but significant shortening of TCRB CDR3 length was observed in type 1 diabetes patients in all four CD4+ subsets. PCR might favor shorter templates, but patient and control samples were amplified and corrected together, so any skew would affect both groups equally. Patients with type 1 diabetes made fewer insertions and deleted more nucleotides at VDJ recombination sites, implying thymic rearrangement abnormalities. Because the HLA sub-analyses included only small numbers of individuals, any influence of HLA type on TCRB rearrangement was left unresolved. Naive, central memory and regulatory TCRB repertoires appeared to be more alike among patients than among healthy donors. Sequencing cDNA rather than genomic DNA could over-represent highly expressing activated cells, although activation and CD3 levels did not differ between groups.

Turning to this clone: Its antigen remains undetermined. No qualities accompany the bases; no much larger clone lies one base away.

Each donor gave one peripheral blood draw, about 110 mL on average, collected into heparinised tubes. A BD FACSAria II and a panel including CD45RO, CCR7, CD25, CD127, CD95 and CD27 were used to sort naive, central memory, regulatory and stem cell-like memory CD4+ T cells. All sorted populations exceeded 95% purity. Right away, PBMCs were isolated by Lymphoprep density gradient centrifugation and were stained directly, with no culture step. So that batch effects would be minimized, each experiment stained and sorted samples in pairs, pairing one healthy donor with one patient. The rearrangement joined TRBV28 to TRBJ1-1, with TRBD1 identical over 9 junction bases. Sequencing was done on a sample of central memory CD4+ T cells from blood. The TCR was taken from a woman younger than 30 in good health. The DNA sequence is TGTGCCAGCAACCCGGGACAGGGTAAGAGAGCTTTCTTT. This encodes CASNPGQGKRAFF.